These 18 T cell receptor beta chains share one sample of origin, sequenced in a study of technical replicates of blood from a few donors. The repertoire was sequenced with immunoSEQ multiplex PCR; TCRdb's copy has only in-frame clones and lacks some. Here the sample spans more than 95,000 clones, roughly 96% being singletons. Material: T cells isolated from PBMCs. The receptor source for this set is a human donor in good health.

J is TRBJ2-7 and V is TRBV18; D might be TRBD2 (6 bases). Germline assignment: CDR1 KGHSH and CDR2 LQKENI. CDR3 length equals 14 residues. Trimming took off 2 bases at V and 0 bases at J, with 8 bases between the two ends. Here the CDR3 reads CASSPIGSSYEQYF. In DNA form, the CDR3 reads TGTGCCAGCTCACCAATCGGGAGCTCCTACGAGCAGTACTTC.

The chain combines TRBV28 with TRBJ2-3, with D perhaps TRBD2 (9 bases). Trimming shortened V by 3 bases and J by 7 bases, and 29 bases separated the two germline ends. The CDR3 has 19 residues. Germline V gene lookup returns CDR1 MDHEN and CDR2 SYDVKM. CDR3 protein: CASSFQGAASGTSPHTQYF. CDR3 DNA: TGTGCCAGCAGTTTCCAGGGGGCGGCTAGCGGGACTAGTCCCCATACGCAGTATTTT.

As DNA, the CDR3 is TGTGCCAGCAGCGACTACGAAGGGAGGACCACTGAAGCTTTCTTT. As protein: CASSDYEGRTTEAFF. The genes are TRBV9 and TRBJ1-1, with D unclear. Germline values: CDR1 SGDLS, CDR2 YYNGEE. The CDR3 length is 15 residues. V lost 3 bases and J 4 bases, leaving 16 bases between the germline ends.

The J gene is TRBJ2-7, the V gene TRBV6-1, with a weak D call TRBD2 (5 bases). The CDR3 contains 12 residues. Looked up from germline, CDR1 is MNHNS and CDR2 is SASEGT. V was pared by 6 bases and J by 0 bases, with 6 bases between. CDR3 DNA: TGTGCCAGCAGCCGGGACTCCTACGAGCAGTACTTC. Protein sequence: CASSRDSYEQYF.

The CDR3, as DNA: TGCGCCAGCAGCCAACAGACCGGCAGGGTGAATGAGCAGTTCTTC. Its translation: CASSQQTGRVNEQFF. The J gene is TRBJ2-1, the V gene TRBV4-1, with D possibly TRBD1 on 5 matching bases. CDR1 and CDR2 (germline): MGHRA, YSYEKL. The CDR3 is 15 amino acids. V was shortened by 2 bases and J by 7 bases, with 15 bases between the two germline ends.

In DNA form, the CDR3 reads TGTGCCAGCAGCCCGGGGACAGGGGCTTACGAGCAGTACTTC. Its protein is CASSPGTGAYEQYF. This chain links TRBV5-4 with TRBJ2-7; 10 nucleotides line up with TRBD1. Germline V gene data show CDR1 as SGHNT and CDR2 as YYREEE (reference sequence). V was clipped by 4 bases and J by 4 bases; unmatched bases: 5. The length of the CDR3 is 14 residues.

The chain links TRBV27 to TRBJ2-1; D uncertain. With 5 bases removed from V and 0 bases from J, the gap between germline ends came to 11 bases. The CDR3 consists of 15 residues. Germline-derived CDR1 and CDR2 are MNHEY and SMNVEV (reference sequence). CDR3 in amino acids: CASSPVRSSYNEQFF. The CDR3 DNA sequence: TGTGCCAGCAGTCCGGTAAGGAGCTCCTACAATGAGCAGTTCTTC.

V and J are TRBV5-4 and TRBJ1-2; 9 bases align to TRBD1. Germline trimming cut 3 bases from V and 2 bases from J; bases unmatched to any gene: 2. Germline V gene sequence: CDR1 SGHNT, CDR2 YYREEE (reference sequence). CDR3 length equals 14 residues. The CDR3 coding sequence is TGTGCCAGCAGCTCCGGACAGGGGAACTATGGCTACACCTTC. This encodes CASSSGQGNYGYTF.

The chain has TRBV9 and TRBJ2-3; 9 bases match TRBD2. This CDR3 spans 16 amino acids. V was pared by 2 bases and J by 4 bases, with 8 bases of the junction left unmatched. Per the germline V gene, CDR1 is SGDLS and CDR2 is YYNGEE. The CDR3 sequence: CASSVGSGSWADTQYF. The CDR3 nucleotides read TGTGCCAGCAGCGTGGGTAGCGGGAGTTGGGCAGATACGCAGTATTTT.

V usage is TRBV5-5 and J usage is TRBJ2-7; D remains ambiguous. The CDR3 runs 13 residues. Germline CDR1 SGHKS, CDR2 YYEKEE (reference sequence). Trimming took 2 bases from V and 2 from J, leaving 8 bases between them. For the CDR3, the DNA is TGTGCCAGCAGCTTTACAGCTACCTACGAGCAGTACTTC. It yields the protein CASSFTATYEQYF. Full variable domain (missing parts from reference TRBV5-5 and TRBJ2-7): DAGVTQSPTHLIKTRGQQVTLRCSPISGHKSVSWYQQVLGQGPQFIFQYYEKEERGRGNFPDRFSARQFPNYSSELNVNALLLGDSALYLCASSFTATYEQYFGPGTRLTVT.

This chain joins TRBV5-4 and TRBJ2-4; TRBD2 aligns across 8 bases. This CDR3 contains 13 residues. Trimming cost V 2 bases and J 11 bases; bases outside gene matches: 6. Germline assignment: CDR1 SGHNT and CDR2 YYREEE (reference sequence). The CDR3 DNA follows: TGTGCCAGCAGCTTTTTAAGCGGGGGCCTTCAGTACTTC. Amino acids: CASSFLSGGLQYF. The full variable domain, with the rest looked up from reference TRBV5-4 and TRBJ2-4, is ETGVTQSPTHLIKTRGQQVTLRCSSQSGHNTVSWYQQALGQGPQFIFQYYREEENGRGNFPPRFSGLQFPNYSSELNVNALELDDSALYLCASSFLSGGLQYFGAGTRLSVL.

This chain joins TRBV2 and TRBJ2-7; tentative D call: TRBD2 (5 bases). The V and J ends lost 7 bases and 4 bases respectively, with 14 bases between them. This CDR3 has 13 residues. Germline CDR1 SNHLY, CDR2 FYNNEI. The CDR3: CASNQRRRYEQYF. CDR3 bases: TGTGCCAGCAACCAGCGGAGGAGGTACGAGCAGTACTTC.

CDR3 sequence reads: CASSLTDSLQGYTF. DNA for the CDR3: TGTGCCAGCAGCCTAACGGACAGCCTTCAGGGCTACACCTTC. V usage is TRBV11-2 and J usage is TRBJ1-2; perhaps TRBD1 as D (6 bases). The V end lost 5 bases, the J end lost 8 bases, and 18 bases lay between the germline ends. The CDR3 spans 14 residues. The germline V gene has CDR1 SGHAT and CDR2 FQNNGV. Full variable domain (remainder filled in from reference TRBV11-2 and TRBJ1-2): EAGVAQSPRYKIIEKRQSVAFWCNPISGHATLYWYQQILGQGPKLLIQFQNNGVVDDSQLPKDRFSAERLKGVDSTLKIQPAKLEDSAVYLCASSLTDSLQGYTFGSGTRLTVV.

This clone was observed once. V is TRBV18 and J is TRBJ1-1, with 8 bases aligning to TRBD1. This CDR3 region has 13 residues. Per the germline V gene, CDR1 is KGHSH and CDR2 is LQKENI. V trimming: 6 bases; J trimming: 4 bases; junction bases outside the gene matches: 4. DNA for the CDR3: TGTGCCAGCTCCACAGGGGGAGTCACTGAAGCTTTCTTT. Its translation: CASSTGGVTEAFF.

V is TRBV10-1 and J is TRBJ2-2; no clear D gene. V lost 3 bases and J 0 bases, leaving 11 bases between the germline ends. The CDR3 runs 16 residues. Germline V CDR1 and CDR2: WNHNN, SYGVQD (reference sequence). CDR3 in amino acids: CASSESVRTNTGELFF. Written as DNA, the CDR3 is TGCGCCAGCAGTGAATCGGTCCGAACGAACACCGGGGAGCTGTTTTTT.

The chain is built from TRBV5-1 and TRBJ2-1; weak D call: TRBD2 (6 bases). Germline V gene sequence: CDR1 SGHRS, CDR2 YFSETQ. Between the trimmed V and J ends, which lost 0 bases and 6 bases, there was a span of 22 bases. The CDR3 totals 18 residues. The CDR3, as DNA: TGCGCCAGCAGCTTGGCCCCCCCCGGACCGGGACTCAGCAATGAGCAGTTCTTC. It encodes CASSLAPPGPGLSNEQFF. Full variable domain (outside the CDR3, taken from reference TRBV5-1 and TRBJ2-1): KAGVTQTPRYLIKTRGQQVTLSCSPISGHRSVSWYQQTPGQGLQFLFEYFSETQRNKGNFPGRFSGRQFSNSRSEMNVSTLELGDSALYLCASSLAPPGPGLSNEQFFGPGTRLTVL.

This chain joins TRBV5-4 and TRBJ2-1; 9 bases map to TRBD2. J gave up 4 bases and V 2 bases, and 13 bases lay outside the gene matches. From germline, CDR1 is SGHNT and CDR2 YYREEE (reference sequence). The CDR3 totals 18 residues. CDR3 DNA sequence: TGTGCCAGCAGCTTTATTAATCGCGGGAGGGAGAGGTACAATGAGCAGTTCTTC. Translating gives CASSFINRGRERYNEQFF. Together with reference TRBV5-4 and TRBJ2-1, the CDR3 gives the full variable domain: ETGVTQSPTHLIKTRGQQVTLRCSSQSGHNTVSWYQQALGQGPQFIFQYYREEENGRGNFPPRFSGLQFPNYSSELNVNALELDDSALYLCASSFINRGRERYNEQFFGPGTRLTVL.

This chain uses TRBV5-1 with TRBJ2-2; TRBD1 matches at 8 bases. From germline, CDR1 is SGHRS and CDR2 YFSETQ. Germline trimming cut 0 bases from V and 1 base from J; bases unmatched to any gene: 2. CDR3 length: 16 amino acids. CDR3 nucleotide sequence: TGCGCCAGCAGCTTGGTTGGACAGGGGAACACCGGGGAGCTGTTTTTT. Its translation is CASSLVGQGNTGELFF.